The 12 T cell receptor beta chains below all came from one sample that was sequenced in a study of T cell responses to AZD1222 COVID-19 vaccine. TCRdb's copy holds only in-frame clones and misses some; the assay was immunoSEQ multiplex PCR. The sample contains roughly 14,000 clones, around 90% of which appear only once. Sequencing used peripheral blood, obtained 28 days after the second AZD1222 dose. Receptor source: an adult who received the AZD1222 COVID-19 vaccine.

V is TRBV9 and J is TRBJ1-3; D remains unclear. V lost 1 base and J lost 7, with 6 bases in between. The CDR3 sequence is 12 residues long. From germline, CDR1 is SGDLS and CDR2 YYNGEE. The CDR3 DNA sequence: TGTGCCAGCAGCGTAAGCGGGAACACCATATATTTT. This encodes CASSVSGNTIYF.

The V and J genes are TRBV5-4 and TRBJ2-7; 10 nucleotides agree with TRBD1. CDR1 is SGHNT, CDR2 YYREEE, per germline (reference sequence). Trimming took 3 bases from V and 4 from J; bases not matched to a gene: 7. The CDR3 extends over 15 amino acids. The CDR3 here is CASSSSRGQGYEQYF. In nucleotides, the CDR3 is TGTGCCAGCAGCTCGTCACGGGGACAGGGGTACGAGCAGTACTTC. Variable domain in full (rest from reference TRBV5-4 and TRBJ2-7): ETGVTQSPTHLIKTRGQQVTLRCSSQSGHNTVSWYQQALGQGPQFIFQYYREEENGRGNFPPRFSGLQFPNYSSELNVNALELDDSALYLCASSSSRGQGYEQYFGPGTRLTVT.

The chain carries TRBV11-2 and TRBJ2-2; 8 positions match TRBD2. CDR1 is SGHAT and CDR2 is FQNNGV in the germline V gene. The CDR3 loop spans 15 amino acids. The J segment lost 4 bases and the V segment lost 4 bases, leaving 5 bases of the junction unmatched. In nucleotides, the CDR3 is TGTGCCAGCAGCTCCGCGGGAGGCCTCACCGGGGAGCTGTTTTTT. This sequence encodes CASSSAGGLTGELFF.

The gene calls are TRBV5-6 and TRBJ1-1; no firm D call. V dropped 4 bases and J dropped 0 bases, with 7 bases sitting between them. The CDR3 consists of 13 residues. CDR1 and CDR2 (germline): SGHDT, YYEEEE. The CDR3 is CASSTDLNTEAFF. The CDR3 DNA reads TGTGCCAGCAGCACCGACCTGAACACTGAAGCTTTCTTT.

The rearrangement links TRBV9 to TRBJ1-1; TRBD1 is a possible D gene (5 bases). Germline V gene lookup returns CDR1 SGDLS and CDR2 YYNGEE. V was clipped by 2 bases and J by 1 base, with 21 bases between them. CDR3 size: 18 residues. Here the CDR3 reads CASSVRLWGPQSNTEAFF. The CDR3, as DNA: TGTGCCAGCAGCGTTAGACTCTGGGGACCTCAATCGAACACTGAAGCTTTCTTT.

This clone was observed once. This sequence joins TRBV10-3 and TRBJ1-5; 7 bases fit TRBD1. V lost 5 bases to trimming and J lost 4 bases; unmatched junction nucleotides: 5. Germline V gene sequence: CDR1 ENHRY, CDR2 SYGVKD. The CDR3 has 14 amino acids. For the CDR3, the DNA is TGTGCCATCAGTACCGAACAGGGGAATCAGCCCCAGCATTTT. This encodes CAISTEQGNQPQHF.

The chain employs TRBV2 and TRBJ2-7, with 8 bases matching TRBD1. Losses at the gene ends were 2 bases for V and 6 bases for J; bases not matched to a gene: 9. The CDR3 has 15 amino acids. The germline gives CDR1 SNHLY, CDR2 FYNNEI. The DNA of the CDR3 is TGTGCCAGCAGTGAAAGCCCCAGGGGGCAGGTCGAGCAGTACTTC. It is translated as CASSESPRGQVEQYF.

This chain links TRBV6-2 or TRBV6-3 with TRBJ1-5; D ambiguous. The CDR3 contains 13 residues. V lost 4 bases to trimming and J lost 6 bases, with 10 bases between them. CDR1 MNHEY and CDR2 SVGEGT come from the germline V gene. CDR3 DNA: TGTGCCAGCAGTTCCATTGGTGGTCAGCCCCAGCATTTT. The encoded protein is CASSSIGGQPQHF.

Here the CDR3 DNA reads TGCGCCAGCAGCCCGCGGACAGACTCCTACGAGCAGTACTTC. Translation gives CASSPRTDSYEQYF. This chain links TRBV4-1 with TRBJ2-7, with D perhaps matching TRBD1 (6 bases). V was shortened by 4 bases and J by 0 bases, with 10 bases between the two germline ends. Germline V gene lookup returns CDR1 MGHRA and CDR2 YSYEKL. The CDR3 totals 14 residues.

The rearrangement joins TRBV6-4 to TRBJ1-6, with 9 nucleotides matching TRBD1. V gave up 9 bases and J gave up 5 bases; unmatched junction bases: 2. This CDR3 spans 13 amino acids. The V gene's germline CDR1 is MRHNA and CDR2 SNTAGT. In DNA form, the CDR3 reads TGTGCCAGGGGGACAGGGCATAATTCACCCCTCCACTTT. Encoded protein: CARGTGHNSPLHF.

The chain uses TRBV19 and TRBJ1-5; D uncertain. This CDR3 contains 15 residues. Trimming took 2 bases from V and 2 from J, leaving 10 bases between them. CDR1 and CDR2 from the germline V gene are LNHDA and SQIVND (reference sequence). The CDR3, as DNA: TGTGCCAGTAGTATACGGGAGAAAGGCAATCAGCCCCAGCATTTT. Amino acid sequence: CASSIREKGNQPQHF. Full variable domain (missing parts from reference TRBV19 and TRBJ1-5): DGGITQSPKYLFRKEGQNVTLSCEQNLNHDAMYWYRQDPGQGLRLIYYSQIVNDFQKGDIAEGYSVSREKKESFPLTVTSAQKNPTAFYLCASSIREKGNQPQHFGDGTRLSIL.

CDR3 sequence reads: CASSPPGQGHNEQFF. The CDR3 DNA follows: TGCGCCAGCAGCCCCCCGGGACAGGGCCACAATGAGCAGTTCTTC. This chain uses TRBV4-1 with TRBJ2-1, with 9 positions matching TRBD1. J gave up 5 bases and V 4 bases, and 6 bases lay outside the gene matches. Germline CDR1 and CDR2: MGHRA and YSYEKL. The CDR3 is 15 residues long.